The 16 T cell receptor beta chains in this list originate from one sample, sequenced in a study of regulatory T cells in long-lasting Graves disease. Sample time point: persistent/refractory GD, antithyroid drugs over 5 years with positive TRAb. With RNA extracted from PBMCs as input, the TCR library was made. Library construction for TCR beta used iRepertoire HTBI primers and Arm-PCR of CDR3 regions. TCRdb analysed the multiplex PCR reads with MiXCR anew, one entry per CDR3 protein. The table has about 470,000 distinct CDR3 sequences, approximately 21% seen once. This material consisted of peripheral blood mononuclear cells (PBMCs), taken when the disease was refractory, from a patient treated with antithyroid drugs. These receptor sequences come from a female donor with Graves disease.

This clonotype was seen repeatedly, ten times or more. The chain is built from TRBV27 and TRBJ1-1; 8 bases line up with TRBD1. The CDR3 extends over 14 amino acids. Germline V lookup: CDR1 MNHEY, CDR2 SMNVEV (reference sequence). With 6 bases clipped from V and 1 base from J, the junction kept 4 bases outside the gene matches. The CDR3 protein is CASRPGQGNTEAFF. For the CDR3, the DNA is TGTGCCAGCAGACCTGGACAGGGGAACACTGAAGCTTTCTTT.

The chain couples TRBV7-2 to TRBJ1-4, with TRBD1 identical over 8 bases. J gave up 10 bases and V 5 bases, and 9 bases lay outside the gene matches. Per germline, CDR1 SGHTA and CDR2 FQGNSA. The CDR3 covers 14 residues. The CDR3 spells CASSTVPTGGKLFF. The CDR3 DNA sequence: TGTGCCAGCAGCACAGTACCTACAGGGGGAAAACTGTTTTTT.

The CDR3 sequence: CAISGDGKLNTEAFF. CDR3 bases: TGTGCCATCAGTGGGGACGGGAAGCTGAACACTGAAGCTTTCTTT. V is TRBV10-3 and J is TRBJ1-1; TRBD1 might be the D (5 bases). The CDR3 has 15 amino acids. Trimming removed 4 bases from V and 0 bases from J, with 12 bases in between. The germline V gene encodes CDR1 ENHRY and CDR2 SYGVKD.

There are many counts of this clonotype. The rearrangement joins TRBV25-1 to TRBJ2-5; the match to TRBD1 covers 10 bases. V shed 5 bases, J shed 0 bases, and the junction held 6 bases outside the gene matches. CDR3 size: 16 residues. CDR1 and CDR2 from the germline V gene are MGHDK and SYGVNS. As DNA, the CDR3 is TGTGCCAGCAGTTCTCTCGGGACAGGGGACCAAGAGACCCAGTACTTC. Its protein is CASSSLGTGDQETQYF.

The chain couples TRBV29-1 to TRBJ2-7; 8 bases line up with TRBD1. Per the germline V gene, CDR1 is SQVTM and CDR2 is ANQGSEA. With V trimmed by 5 bases and J by 3 bases, 6 bases remained unmatched. This CDR3 has 13 residues. CDR3 coding DNA: TGCAGCGTTCAGGGGGCGGAAGTCTACGAGCAGTACTTC. Its translation is CSVQGAEVYEQYF.

With regard to this clonotype: A read error is likely, as this CDR3 ends without the conserved phenylalanine or tryptophan. Because the CDR3's place on the DNA is in doubt, the DNA is left out and the CDR3 is given as listed by TCRdb. The chain joins TRBV24-1 to TRBJ2-4; TRBD1 was called by the table and not checked on the DNA. CDR1 KGHDR and CDR2 SFDVKD come from the germline V gene. The CDR3 length equals 9 residues, ends included. CDR3 amino acids: CATPGTPSV.

As regards this clonotype: A much larger clone sits a single nucleotide away, making a read error possible. This sequence joins TRBV27 and TRBJ1-2; 8 bases agree with TRBD1. This CDR3 contains 15 residues. The V gene's germline CDR1 is MNHEY and CDR2 SMNVEV (reference sequence). The ends lost 4 bases at V and 6 bases at J; junction bases unmatched: 10. The DNA of the CDR3 is TGTGCCAGCAGTTATCAGGGGGCTGGGGACAATGGCTACACCTTC. Its protein is CASSYQGAGDNGYTF.

The chain recombines TRBV5-5 with TRBJ1-1, with 7 positions matching TRBD1. The germline V gene encodes CDR1 SGHKS and CDR2 YYEKEE (reference sequence). The CDR3 is made up of 16 amino acids. J was trimmed by 1 base and V by 1 base; bases with no gene match: 7. CDR3 DNA sequence: TGTGCCAGCAGCTTGAGGTACGGACAGGCGAACACTGAAGCTTTCTTT. It yields the protein CASSLRYGQANTEAFF.

V gene TRBV6-1 combines with J gene TRBJ2-3, with 10 bases aligning to TRBD2. In germline, CDR1 is MNHNS, CDR2 SASEGT. The CDR3 has 16 residues. J was trimmed by 2 bases and V by 5 bases; bases with no gene match: 7. CDR3 protein: CASSPVAGGFTDTQYF. The CDR3 DNA sequence: TGTGCCAGCAGTCCCGTAGCGGGAGGTTTCACAGATACGCAGTATTTT.

There are many counts of this clonotype. This chain joins TRBV20-1 and TRBJ2-7; 9 bases line up with TRBD2. This CDR3 spans 14 amino acids. Germline CDR1 and CDR2: DFQATT and SNEGSKA (reference sequence). With 2 bases clipped from V and 4 bases from J, the junction kept 6 bases outside the gene matches. CDR3 sequence: CSARRLAEPYEQYF. In DNA form, the CDR3 reads TGCAGTGCTAGACGACTAGCGGAACCTTACGAGCAGTACTTC.

This clonotype was observed at least ten times. This chain connects TRBV12-3 or TRBV12-4 to TRBJ2-6, with D uncertain. V was clipped by 2 bases and J by 0 bases, with 11 bases between them. The length of the CDR3 is 17 residues. In DNA form, the CDR3 reads TGTGCCAGCAGTTTATGGGCCCCTAGCTCTGGGGCCAACGTCCTGACTTTC. This encodes CASSLWAPSSGANVLTF.

This clonotype has ten or more counts. The chain links TRBV7-2 to TRBJ1-2; TRBD1 is a possible D gene (5 bases). Per the germline V gene, CDR1 is SGHTA and CDR2 is FQGNSA. The length of the CDR3 is 13 residues. The germline V and J ends were trimmed by 5 bases and 6 bases, with 13 bases remaining between them. The CDR3 sequence: CASSRSGRDGYTF. CDR3 nucleotides: TGTGCCAGCAGCAGGTCAGGGCGGGATGGCTACACCTTC.

This clonotype has at least ten counts. The chain has TRBV11-1 and TRBJ2-7, with TRBD2 identical over 7 bases. From germline, CDR1 is SGHAT and CDR2 FQDESV (reference sequence). CDR3 size: 15 residues. Germline trimming cut 3 bases from V and 2 bases from J; bases unmatched to any gene: 7. The CDR3 DNA sequence: TGTGCCAGCAGCTTTCCTAGCGGTAGCCCCTACGAGCAGTACTTC. Translated, it gives CASSFPSGSPYEQYF.

The chain combines TRBV12-5 with TRBJ1-2; TRBD1 matches at 10 bases. The CDR3 extends over 17 amino acids. V dropped 6 bases and J dropped 0; count of bases not matched to a gene: 10. The germline CDR1 and CDR2 sequences are LGHNT and FRNRAP. The CDR3: CASGPGQGPSANYGYTF. CDR3 in DNA: TGTGCTAGTGGCCCGGGACAGGGGCCCTCCGCTAACTATGGCTACACCTTC.

This clonotype was observed many times. At one end the junction does not follow the germline gene, possibly because of a read error. J is TRBJ2-5 and V is TRBV2; D may be TRBD1 (5 bases). Germline CDR1 and CDR2: SNHLY and FYNNEI. This CDR3 has 11 residues. Here the CDR3 reads CASSATAQGDF. CDR3 sequence (DNA): TGTGCCAGCAGCGCAACGGCTCAAGGGGACTTC.

The chain recombines TRBV4-1 with TRBJ1-1; possibly TRBD1 for D (5 bases). CDR1 is MGHRA, CDR2 YSYEKL, per germline. Trimming left V 0 bases short and J 12 bases short, with 20 bases between. This CDR3 spans 15 amino acids. The CDR3 nucleotides are TGCGCCAGCAGCCAAGATCCCATCCGGACCAAGGGGTCTTTCTTT. This encodes CASSQDPIRTKGSFF.